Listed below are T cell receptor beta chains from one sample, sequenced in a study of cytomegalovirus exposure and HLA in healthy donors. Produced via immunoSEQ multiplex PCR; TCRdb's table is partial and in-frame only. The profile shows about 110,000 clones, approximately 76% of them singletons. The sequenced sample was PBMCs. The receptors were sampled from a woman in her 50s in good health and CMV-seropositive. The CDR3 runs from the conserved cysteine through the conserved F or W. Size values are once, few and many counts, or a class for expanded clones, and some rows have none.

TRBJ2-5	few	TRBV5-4	CASSFRRQGGTQYF
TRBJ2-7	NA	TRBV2	CASRETSGRSSREQYF
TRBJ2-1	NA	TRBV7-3	CASSSGKNPNEQFF
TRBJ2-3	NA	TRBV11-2	CASSLGGGSTDTQYF
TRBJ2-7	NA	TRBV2	CASSLTTFWDEQYF
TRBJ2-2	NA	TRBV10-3	CAVSLAGNTGELFF
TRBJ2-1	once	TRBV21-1	CASSNPLVSNEQFF
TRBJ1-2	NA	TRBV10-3	CAITGTGESNYGYTF
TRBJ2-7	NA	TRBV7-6	CASSSHRGREQYF
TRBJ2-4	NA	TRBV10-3	CAISAGRDGDIQYF
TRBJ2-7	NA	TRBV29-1	CSVEYPGDESEQYF
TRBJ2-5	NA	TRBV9	CASSASGAPQETQYF
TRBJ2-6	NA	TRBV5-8	CASSFPRLPSGANGLTF
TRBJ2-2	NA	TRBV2	CASSFSGGAAGELFF
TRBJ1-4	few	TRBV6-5	CASSYERRGKLFF
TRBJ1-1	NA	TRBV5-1	CASKWGQGARGTEAFF
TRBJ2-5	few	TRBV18	CASSPARQETQYF
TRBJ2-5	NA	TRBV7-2	CASSLESSGGADQETQYF
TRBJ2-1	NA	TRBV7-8	CASSRDRGDYNEQFF
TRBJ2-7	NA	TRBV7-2	CASSLGRTETYEQYF
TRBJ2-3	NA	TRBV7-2	CASSRQDRVSTDTQYF
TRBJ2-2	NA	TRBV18	CASSPPAANAGELFF
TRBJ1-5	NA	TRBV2	CASSPDREAQHF
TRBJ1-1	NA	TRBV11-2	CASSLSGGTEAFF
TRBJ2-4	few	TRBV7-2	CASSPTGLNIQYF
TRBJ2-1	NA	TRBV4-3	CASSQEHAPYNEQFF
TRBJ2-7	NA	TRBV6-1	CASSRSGSYEQYF
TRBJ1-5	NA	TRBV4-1	CASSQNNQPSNQPQHF
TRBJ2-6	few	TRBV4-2	CASSQVTSGGSGANGLTF
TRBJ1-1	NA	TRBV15	CATSRDLGVNTEAFF
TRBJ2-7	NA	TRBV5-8	CASSLMRSSYEQYF
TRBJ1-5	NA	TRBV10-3	CAISDVGPSNQPQHF
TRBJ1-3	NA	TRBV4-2	CASSYRDRGFYSGNTIYF
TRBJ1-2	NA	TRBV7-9	CASSLDRATGGYTF
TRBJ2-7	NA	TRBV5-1	CASSLGSSSRDEQYF
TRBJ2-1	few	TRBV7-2	CASSLGSSYNEQFF
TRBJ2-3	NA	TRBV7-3	CASSLRGGDTQYF
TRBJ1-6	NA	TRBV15	CATSRDINSPLHF
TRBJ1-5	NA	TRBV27	CASSFSGGTGGLRDQPQHF
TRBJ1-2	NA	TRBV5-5	CASSSTGSLYGYTF
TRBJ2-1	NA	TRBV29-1	CSVEDQHLVLAGGPDEQFF
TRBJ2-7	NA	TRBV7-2	CASSLEAGPSYEQYF
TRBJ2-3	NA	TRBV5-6	CASSSGPAGVRDTQYF
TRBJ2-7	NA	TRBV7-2	CASSTGYEQYF